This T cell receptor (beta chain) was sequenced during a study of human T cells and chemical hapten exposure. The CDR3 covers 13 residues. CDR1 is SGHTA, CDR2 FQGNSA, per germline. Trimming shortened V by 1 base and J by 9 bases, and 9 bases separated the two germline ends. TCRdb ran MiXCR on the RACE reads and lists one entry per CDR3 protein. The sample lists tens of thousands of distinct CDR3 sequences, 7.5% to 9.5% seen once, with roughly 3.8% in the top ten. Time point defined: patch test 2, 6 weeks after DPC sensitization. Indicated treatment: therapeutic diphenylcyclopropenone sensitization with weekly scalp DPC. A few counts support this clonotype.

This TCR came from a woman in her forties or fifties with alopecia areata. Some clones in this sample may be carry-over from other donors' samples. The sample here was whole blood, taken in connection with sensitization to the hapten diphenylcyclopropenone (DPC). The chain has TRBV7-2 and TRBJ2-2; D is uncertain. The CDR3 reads CASSLGAWRELFF. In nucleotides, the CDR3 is TGTGCCAGCAGCTTAGGGGCTTGGAGGGAGCTGTTTTTT.